This TCR beta chain was sequenced for a study of T-cell memory formation after mild COVID-19. This clonotype was counted a few times. TCRdb analysed the 5' RACE reads with MiXCR anew, one entry per CDR3 protein. The sample shows 300,000 or so distinct CDR3 sequences, about a sixth of them seen only once. CDR1 SNHLY and CDR2 FYNNEI come from the germline V gene. This CDR3 has 14 amino acids. Germline trimming cut 6 bases from V and 2 bases from J; bases unmatched to any gene: 3. The sequence was obtained from a man aged 18 to 30 who had mild COVID-19 (a few samples of this study predate the infection). Cell type and time point are not known. The chain uses TRBV2 and TRBJ2-1; 8 bases are shared with TRBD2. Specimen: PBMCs or a T cell subset sorted from them (not recorded which). This chain's CDR3 is CASRVSGAYNEQFF. In nucleotides, the CDR3 is TGTGCCAGCAGAGTTAGCGGGGCCTACAATGAGCAGTTCTTC.